The rows below give T cell receptor beta chains drawn from one sample of a study of blood T cells in healthy people across ages. In TCRdb, the 5' RACE reads were re-called with MiXCR into one record per CDR3 protein. The data contain hundreds of thousands of distinct CDR3 sequences, roughly three fifths of them singletons. The specimen sequenced was blood. These TCRs come from a man in his forties in good health. The CDR3 runs from the conserved cysteine through the conserved F or W. Each record gives: V gene, clone size, J gene, D gene, CDR3 DNA, CDR3 protein. A D gene is named only where the DNA matches it firmly. Clone sizes are given selectively: once, few, many, or a class where the clone is expanded.

v_gene: TRBV20-1; abundance: NA; j_gene: TRBJ1-5; d_gene: NA; CDR3nt: TGCAGTGCTAGGAGTCCCGAGGGGGTACACCTCAATCAGCCCCAGCATTTT; CDR3aa: CSARSPEGVHLNQPQHF
v_gene: TRBV10-3; abundance: NA; j_gene: TRBJ2-7; d_gene: TRBD2; CDR3nt: TGTGCCATCAGCGGGGGGGTCTCCTCCTACGAGCAGTACTTC; CDR3aa: CAISGGVSSYEQYF
v_gene: TRBV29-1; abundance: NA; j_gene: TRBJ1-4; d_gene: NA; CDR3nt: TGCAGCGTTGAAAATAATGAAAAACTGTTTTTT; CDR3aa: CSVENNEKLFF
v_gene: TRBV27; abundance: few; j_gene: TRBJ1-6; d_gene: NA; CDR3nt: TGTGCCAGCAGTTTATCGGCCAGGGCGTATAATTCACCCCTCCACTTT; CDR3aa: CASSLSARAYNSPLHF
v_gene: TRBV28; abundance: NA; j_gene: TRBJ2-1; d_gene: NA; CDR3nt: TGTGCCAGCAGTCCTCAGGGGACCTACAATGAGCAGTTCTTC; CDR3aa: CASSPQGTYNEQFF
v_gene: TRBV9; abundance: few; j_gene: TRBJ2-7; d_gene: NA; CDR3nt: TGTGCCAGCAGCGTAGGAGTACTTAGCTCCTACGAGCAGTACTTC; CDR3aa: CASSVGVLSSYEQYF
v_gene: TRBV27; abundance: NA; j_gene: TRBJ1-4; d_gene: TRBD1; CDR3nt: TGTGCCAGCAGTTTAACCGGGACAGGGGCTGAAAAACTGTTTTTT; CDR3aa: CASSLTGTGAEKLFF
v_gene: TRBV3-1; abundance: NA; j_gene: TRBJ2-7; d_gene: TRBD2; CDR3nt: TGTGCCAGCAGCCCGCGGGGGGGCGGGGACAATGAGCAGTACTTC; CDR3aa: CASSPRGGGDNEQYF
v_gene: TRBV20-1; abundance: NA; j_gene: TRBJ2-4; d_gene: NA; CDR3nt: TGCAGTGGGTTATTAGTCACGGACATTCAGTACTTC; CDR3aa: CSGLLVTDIQYF
v_gene: TRBV12-3/TRBV12-4; abundance: many; j_gene: TRBJ1-2; d_gene: TRBD1; CDR3nt: TGTGCCAGCACCCTCGGACAGGGGGCTAGTGGCTACACCTTC; CDR3aa: CASTLGQGASGYTF
v_gene: TRBV7-9; abundance: NA; j_gene: TRBJ2-5; d_gene: TRBD2; CDR3nt: TGTGCCAGCAGCCCGGGACTAGCGGGAACACAAGAGACCCAGTACTTC; CDR3aa: CASSPGLAGTQETQYF
v_gene: TRBV28; abundance: NA; j_gene: TRBJ2-7; d_gene: NA; CDR3nt: TGTGCCAGCAGGGACAGACCCTACGAGCAGTACTTC; CDR3aa: CASRDRPYEQYF
v_gene: TRBV7-9; abundance: once; j_gene: TRBJ2-3; d_gene: NA; CDR3nt: TGTGCCAGCAGCTACGAACTAGCTGGCACAGATACGCAGTATTTT; CDR3aa: CASSYELAGTDTQYF
v_gene: TRBV12-3/TRBV12-4; abundance: few; j_gene: TRBJ1-5; d_gene: TRBD1; CDR3nt: TGTGCCAGCAGTCCTTGGACAGGGGGATATAGCAATCAGCCCCAGCATTTT; CDR3aa: CASSPWTGGYSNQPQHF
v_gene: TRBV7-9; abundance: few; j_gene: TRBJ2-1; d_gene: NA; CDR3nt: TGTGCCAGCAGCTTTTATGCGGCAGGGTATAATGAGCAGTTCTTC; CDR3aa: CASSFYAAGYNEQFF
v_gene: TRBV15; abundance: NA; j_gene: TRBJ2-1; d_gene: NA; CDR3nt: TGTGCCACCAGCAGGGGCCTTGGCGGGACGCGATACAATGAGCAGTTCTTC; CDR3aa: CATSRGLGGTRYNEQFF
v_gene: TRBV20-1; abundance: NA; j_gene: TRBJ1-1; d_gene: NA; CDR3nt: TGCAGTGCTAGCCGGCAGGGTGGGACTGAAGCTTTCTTT; CDR3aa: CSASRQGGTEAFF
v_gene: TRBV15; abundance: NA; j_gene: TRBJ2-7; d_gene: NA; CDR3nt: TGTGCCACCGGCAGAGCTGGGCCGGGGGTCTACGAGCAGTACTTC; CDR3aa: CATGRAGPGVYEQYF
v_gene: TRBV10-2; abundance: few; j_gene: TRBJ2-3; d_gene: TRBD1; CDR3nt: TGCGCCAGCATTCCCGGGACAGAAGATACGCAGTATTTT; CDR3aa: CASIPGTEDTQYF
v_gene: TRBV18; abundance: NA; j_gene: TRBJ1-2; d_gene: NA; CDR3nt: TGTGCCAGCTCACCACTTGGGGGGAAACCCACCCGATCCCCTAACTATGGCTACACCTTC; CDR3aa: CASSPLGGKPTRSPNYGYTF
v_gene: TRBV28; abundance: NA; j_gene: TRBJ2-1; d_gene: TRBD2; CDR3nt: TGTGCCAGCAGCACAGCGGGAGAGTACAATGAGCAGTTCTTC; CDR3aa: CASSTAGEYNEQFF
v_gene: TRBV19; abundance: few; j_gene: TRBJ2-7; d_gene: NA; CDR3nt: TGTGCCAGTAGTATTGATCATTCCTACGAGCAGTACTTC; CDR3aa: CASSIDHSYEQYF
v_gene: TRBV20-1; abundance: NA; j_gene: TRBJ1-2; d_gene: NA; CDR3nt: TGCAGTGCTAGAGATCCCTTACACCCGCCCTATGGCTACACCTTC; CDR3aa: CSARDPLHPPYGYTF
v_gene: TRBV3-1; abundance: NA; j_gene: TRBJ1-2; d_gene: NA; CDR3nt: TGTGCCAGCAGCCCGGACGGGACCTCAGGCTATGGCTACACCTTC; CDR3aa: CASSPDGTSGYGYTF
v_gene: TRBV27; abundance: NA; j_gene: TRBJ2-7; d_gene: TRBD1; CDR3nt: TGTGCCAGCAGTTCCCGTCCAGGTTCGGGGACAGGGTTGGGAGAGCAGTACTTC; CDR3aa: CASSSRPGSGTGLGEQYF
v_gene: TRBV20-1; abundance: many; j_gene: TRBJ2-7; d_gene: TRBD2; CDR3nt: TGCAGTGCTAGAGATGGGACTAGCGGGGGGTACGAGCAGTACTTC; CDR3aa: CSARDGTSGGYEQYF
v_gene: TRBV25-1; abundance: few; j_gene: TRBJ1-4; d_gene: TRBD1; CDR3nt: TGTGCCAGCAGTGCGGGACAGGGGATGAGAGGTGAAAAACTGTTTTTT; CDR3aa: CASSAGQGMRGEKLFF
v_gene: TRBV7-9; abundance: NA; j_gene: TRBJ2-7; d_gene: TRBD2; CDR3nt: TGTGCCAGCAAACACATGGGGGGGAAGACCTACAATGAGCAGTACTTC; CDR3aa: CASKHMGGKTYNEQYF
v_gene: TRBV29-1; abundance: NA; j_gene: TRBJ2-5; d_gene: TRBD1; CDR3nt: TGCAGCGTTGTAGGACAGGACGTGACCCAGTACTTC; CDR3aa: CSVVGQDVTQYF
v_gene: TRBV6-2/TRBV6-3; abundance: NA; j_gene: TRBJ2-7; d_gene: NA; CDR3nt: TGTGCCAGCATAACAGCGAAAGGATCGGACGAGCAGTACTTC; CDR3aa: CASITAKGSDEQYF
v_gene: TRBV5-5; abundance: few; j_gene: TRBJ2-7; d_gene: NA; CDR3nt: TGTGCCAGCAGCCCGGAACCAACTCGCTCCTACGAGCAGTACTTC; CDR3aa: CASSPEPTRSYEQYF
v_gene: TRBV6-2/TRBV6-3; abundance: once; j_gene: TRBJ2-7; d_gene: NA; CDR3nt: TGTGCCAGCAGTTACTCGTTGGAGTTCGAGCAGTACTTC; CDR3aa: CASSYSLEFEQYF
v_gene: TRBV28; abundance: NA; j_gene: TRBJ2-7; d_gene: NA; CDR3nt: TGTGCCAGCAGTTTTGCTCAGGAATTCTACGAGCAGTACTTC; CDR3aa: CASSFAQEFYEQYF
v_gene: TRBV6-2/TRBV6-3; abundance: NA; j_gene: TRBJ2-7; d_gene: NA; CDR3nt: TGTGCCAGCACTAAACCGGGGCTAGCCTACGAGCAGTACTTC; CDR3aa: CASTKPGLAYEQYF
v_gene: TRBV20-1; abundance: NA; j_gene: TRBJ1-5; d_gene: NA; CDR3nt: TGCAGTGCCCAAGCGCAGGGGAACAATCAGCCCCAGCATTTT; CDR3aa: CSAQAQGNNQPQHF
v_gene: TRBV5-1; abundance: NA; j_gene: TRBJ1-6; d_gene: TRBD1; CDR3nt: TGCGCCAGCAGCTTGGACCAGGGGGCTAATAATTCACCCCTCCACTTT; CDR3aa: CASSLDQGANNSPLHF
v_gene: TRBV9; abundance: NA; j_gene: TRBJ2-5; d_gene: TRBD2; CDR3nt: TGTGCCAGCAGCGTTGATAGCGGGAGCAGGGAGACCCAGTACTTC; CDR3aa: CASSVDSGSRETQYF
v_gene: TRBV20-1; abundance: NA; j_gene: TRBJ1-4; d_gene: TRBD1; CDR3nt: TGCAGTGCTGACAGGGAGCCCAATGAAAAACTGTTTTTT; CDR3aa: CSADREPNEKLFF
v_gene: TRBV5-1; abundance: few; j_gene: TRBJ2-3; d_gene: NA; CDR3nt: TGCGCCAGCAGCTTGGGGTTCGGTCCCACAGATACGCAGTATTTT; CDR3aa: CASSLGFGPTDTQYF
v_gene: TRBV18; abundance: NA; j_gene: TRBJ2-5; d_gene: TRBD1; CDR3nt: TGTGCCAGCTCACCACCCGAGGGGGCCGGTGAGACCCAGTACTTC; CDR3aa: CASSPPEGAGETQYF
v_gene: TRBV27; abundance: few; j_gene: TRBJ2-5; d_gene: NA; CDR3nt: TGTGCCAGCCGCCGGGGCGTCCGGGAGACCCAGTACTTC; CDR3aa: CASRRGVRETQYF
v_gene: TRBV3-1; abundance: few; j_gene: TRBJ2-4; d_gene: TRBD2; CDR3nt: TGTGCCAGCAGCCAAGAGGCGGGGGAGATAAACATTCAGTACTTC; CDR3aa: CASSQEAGEINIQYF
v_gene: TRBV18; abundance: NA; j_gene: TRBJ2-3; d_gene: NA; CDR3nt: TGTGCCAGCTCAGTTCTATCTACTTCTAGCGCGTCCACAGATACGCAGTATTTT; CDR3aa: CASSVLSTSSASTDTQYF
v_gene: TRBV5-1; abundance: once; j_gene: TRBJ2-3; d_gene: NA; CDR3nt: TGCGCCAGCAGCTTTGTCGTCAGCACAGATACGCAGTATTTT; CDR3aa: CASSFVVSTDTQYF
v_gene: TRBV10-3; abundance: NA; j_gene: TRBJ2-2; d_gene: NA; CDR3nt: TGTGCCATCAAGAACTGGGGAGACACCGGGGAGCTGTTTTTT; CDR3aa: CAIKNWGDTGELFF